Given below is one T cell receptor (beta chain) in context. Its antigen is not identified. Germline CDR1 reads MGHDK; CDR2 reads SYGVNS. The CDR3 runs 13 residues. J gave up 5 bases and V 10 bases, and 8 bases lay outside the gene matches. These data belong to a study of OX40 agonist ivuxolimab in advanced cancers. Study-wide points: Both blood CD4+ and CD8+ T cells showed clonal growth by week 6 at 0.1 to 3.0 mg/kg. On average, CD8+ T cells showed a greater number of expanded clones than CD4+.

Profiling relied on immunoSEQ multiplex PCR, and the TCRdb table lists in-frame clones only, not all of them. The table has roughly 61,000 clones, around 93% seen once. Sequenced here: CD4+ or CD8+ T cells sorted from blood, sampled in a trial of the OX40 agonist ivuxolimab. This receptor was identified in an adult with an advanced solid tumor such as melanoma, head and neck, liver or kidney cancer. The J gene is TRBJ1-3, the V gene TRBV25-1; 7 bases agree with TRBD1. The CDR3 region is CANPTGVRNTIYF. CDR3 DNA sequence: TGTGCCAACCCAACAGGGGTGAGAAACACCATATATTTT.